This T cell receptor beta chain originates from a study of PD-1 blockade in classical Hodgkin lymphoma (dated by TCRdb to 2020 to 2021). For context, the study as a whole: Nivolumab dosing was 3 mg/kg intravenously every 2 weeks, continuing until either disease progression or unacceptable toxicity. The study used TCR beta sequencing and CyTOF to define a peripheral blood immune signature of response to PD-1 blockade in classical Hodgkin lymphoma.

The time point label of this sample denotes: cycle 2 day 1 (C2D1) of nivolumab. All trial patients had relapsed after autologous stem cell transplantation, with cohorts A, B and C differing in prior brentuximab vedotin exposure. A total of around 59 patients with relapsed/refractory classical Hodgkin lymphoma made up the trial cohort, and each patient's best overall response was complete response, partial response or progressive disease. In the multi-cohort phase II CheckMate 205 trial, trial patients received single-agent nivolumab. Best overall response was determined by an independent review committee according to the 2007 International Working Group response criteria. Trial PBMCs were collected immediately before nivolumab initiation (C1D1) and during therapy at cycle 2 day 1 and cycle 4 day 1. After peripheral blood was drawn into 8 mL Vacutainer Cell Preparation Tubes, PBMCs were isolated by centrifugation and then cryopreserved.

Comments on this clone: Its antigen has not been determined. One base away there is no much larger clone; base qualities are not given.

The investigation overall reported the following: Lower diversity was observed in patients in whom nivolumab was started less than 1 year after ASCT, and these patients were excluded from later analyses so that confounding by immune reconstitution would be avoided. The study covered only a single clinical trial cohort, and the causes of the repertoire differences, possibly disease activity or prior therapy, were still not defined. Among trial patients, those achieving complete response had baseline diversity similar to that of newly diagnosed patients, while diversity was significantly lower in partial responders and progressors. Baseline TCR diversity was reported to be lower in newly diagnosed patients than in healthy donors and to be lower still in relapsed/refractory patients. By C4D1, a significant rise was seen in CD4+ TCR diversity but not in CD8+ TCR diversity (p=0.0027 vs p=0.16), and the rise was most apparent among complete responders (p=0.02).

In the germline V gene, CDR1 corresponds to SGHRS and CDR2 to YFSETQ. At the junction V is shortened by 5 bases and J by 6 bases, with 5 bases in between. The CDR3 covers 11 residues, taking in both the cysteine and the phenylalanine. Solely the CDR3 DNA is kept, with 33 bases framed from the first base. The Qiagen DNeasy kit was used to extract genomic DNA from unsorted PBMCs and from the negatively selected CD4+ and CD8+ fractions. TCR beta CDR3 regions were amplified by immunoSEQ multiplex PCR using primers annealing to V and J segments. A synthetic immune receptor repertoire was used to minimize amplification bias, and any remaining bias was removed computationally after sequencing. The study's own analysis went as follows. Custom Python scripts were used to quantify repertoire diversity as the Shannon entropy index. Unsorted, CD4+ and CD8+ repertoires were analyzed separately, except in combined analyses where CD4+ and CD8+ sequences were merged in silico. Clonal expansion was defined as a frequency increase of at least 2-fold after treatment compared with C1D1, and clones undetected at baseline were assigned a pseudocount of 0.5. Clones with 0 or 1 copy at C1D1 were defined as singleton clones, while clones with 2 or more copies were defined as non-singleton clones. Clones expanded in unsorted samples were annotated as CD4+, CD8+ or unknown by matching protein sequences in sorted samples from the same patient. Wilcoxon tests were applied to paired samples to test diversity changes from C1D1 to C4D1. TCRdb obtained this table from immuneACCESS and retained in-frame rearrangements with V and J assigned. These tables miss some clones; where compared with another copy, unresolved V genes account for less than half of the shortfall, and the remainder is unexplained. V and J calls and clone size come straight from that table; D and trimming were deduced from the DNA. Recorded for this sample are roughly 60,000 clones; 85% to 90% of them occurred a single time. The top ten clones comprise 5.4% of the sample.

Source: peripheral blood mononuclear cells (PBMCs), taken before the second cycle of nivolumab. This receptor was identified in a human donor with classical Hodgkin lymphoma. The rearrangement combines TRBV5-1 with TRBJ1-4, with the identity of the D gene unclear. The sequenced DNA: TGCGCCAGCAGAATCGATGAAAAACTGTTTTTT. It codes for CASRIDEKLFF.